A selection of T cell receptor beta chains follows, all from one sample in a study of blood T cell repertoires in COVID-19. The protocol was immunoSEQ multiplex PCR, while the TCRdb copy is restricted to in-frame clones and leaves out a portion. The sample lists under 150,000 clones; roughly 78% were seen once. Sequencing was carried out using peripheral blood. The receptors stem from a man aged 55 to 70 with acute or convalescent COVID-19. Both conserved end residues are part of each CDR3. A D gene is named only where the DNA matches it firmly. A clone size is listed for some rows: how often the clone was seen (once, few, many), or a class if it is expanded.

j_call: TRBJ1-2; clone_size: NA; v_call: TRBV7-9; d_call: NA; cdr3_aa: CASSLTGTNYGYTF; cdr3_nt: TGTGCCAGCAGCCTCACCGGGACAAACTATGGCTACACCTTC
j_call: TRBJ1-5; clone_size: NA; v_call: TRBV28; d_call: NA; cdr3_aa: CASSFGRPNQPQHF; cdr3_nt: TGTGCCAGCAGTTTTGGGAGGCCCAACCAGCCCCAGCATTTT
j_call: TRBJ2-5; clone_size: NA; v_call: TRBV19; d_call: TRBD1; cdr3_aa: CASSTPTGGLETQYF; cdr3_nt: TGTGCCAGTAGTACGCCAACAGGGGGCCTGGAGACCCAGTACTTC
j_call: TRBJ1-2; clone_size: NA; v_call: TRBV10-3; d_call: NA; cdr3_aa: CAISEPTGDYGYTF; cdr3_nt: TGTGCCATCAGTGAGCCGACAGGAGACTATGGCTACACCTTC
j_call: TRBJ2-3; clone_size: NA; v_call: TRBV2; d_call: NA; cdr3_aa: CASSPWRGTDTQYF; cdr3_nt: TGTGCCAGCAGTCCGTGGAGGGGCACAGATACGCAGTATTTT
j_call: TRBJ2-1; clone_size: NA; v_call: TRBV30; d_call: NA; cdr3_aa: CASLTGTLSSSSYNEQFF; cdr3_nt: TGTGCCAGCCTTACCGGGACTCTCTCTTCAAGCTCCTACAATGAGCAGTTCTTC
j_call: TRBJ1-5; clone_size: NA; v_call: TRBV14; d_call: TRBD1; cdr3_aa: CASSQGGGAGQPQHF; cdr3_nt: TGTGCCAGCAGCCAAGGAGGGGGCGCAGGTCAGCCCCAGCATTTT
j_call: TRBJ2-3; clone_size: NA; v_call: TRBV29-1; d_call: TRBD1; cdr3_aa: CSVAGGPSTDTQYF; cdr3_nt: TGCAGCGTTGCAGGGGGTCCTAGCACAGATACGCAGTATTTT
j_call: TRBJ2-1; clone_size: NA; v_call: TRBV10-3; d_call: NA; cdr3_aa: CAISTGSGDEQFF; cdr3_nt: TGTGCCATCAGTACCGGGAGTGGGGATGAGCAGTTCTTC
j_call: TRBJ1-5; clone_size: NA; v_call: TRBV19; d_call: NA; cdr3_aa: CASRHDRSSNQPQHF; cdr3_nt: TGTGCCAGTAGACACGACAGGTCTAGCAATCAGCCCCAGCATTTT
j_call: TRBJ2-7; clone_size: NA; v_call: TRBV14; d_call: NA; cdr3_aa: CASSFQVYEQYF; cdr3_nt: TGTGCCAGCAGCTTCCAGGTCTACGAGCAGTACTTC
j_call: TRBJ1-2; clone_size: NA; v_call: TRBV28; d_call: NA; cdr3_aa: CASTDSIRGYGYTF; cdr3_nt: TGTGCCAGCACCGACAGCATCAGGGGCTATGGCTACACCTTC
j_call: TRBJ2-1; clone_size: NA; v_call: TRBV11-2; d_call: TRBD2; cdr3_aa: CASSDSGRAGNEQFF; cdr3_nt: TGTGCCAGCAGCGATAGCGGGAGGGCGGGCAATGAGCAGTTCTTC
j_call: TRBJ2-3; clone_size: NA; v_call: TRBV5-6; d_call: TRBD2; cdr3_aa: CASSPMGEGQDTQYF; cdr3_nt: TGTGCCAGCAGCCCCATGGGGGAGGGCCAAGATACGCAGTATTTT
j_call: TRBJ2-7; clone_size: NA; v_call: TRBV6-5; d_call: NA; cdr3_aa: CASSYGGDSYEQYF; cdr3_nt: TGTGCCAGCAGTTACGGAGGGGACTCCTACGAGCAGTACTTC
j_call: TRBJ1-2; clone_size: few; v_call: TRBV27; d_call: TRBD1; cdr3_aa: CASRPGTDFYGYTF; cdr3_nt: TGTGCCAGCAGGCCCGGGACAGACTTCTATGGCTACACCTTC
j_call: TRBJ2-5; clone_size: NA; v_call: TRBV28; d_call: NA; cdr3_aa: CASRAEFQGPETQYF; cdr3_nt: TGTGCCAGCAGAGCCGAGTTTCAGGGCCCGGAGACCCAGTACTTC
j_call: TRBJ1-1; clone_size: NA; v_call: TRBV6-2/TRBV6-3; d_call: NA; cdr3_aa: CASSYSGRASTEAFF; cdr3_nt: TGTGCCAGCAGTTACTCGGGGAGGGCCAGCACTGAAGCTTTCTTT
j_call: TRBJ2-7; clone_size: once; v_call: TRBV5-1; d_call: TRBD1; cdr3_aa: CASSPGQGAYEQYF; cdr3_nt: TGCGCCAGCAGTCCGGGACAGGGGGCTTACGAGCAGTACTTC
j_call: TRBJ1-2; clone_size: once; v_call: TRBV30; d_call: NA; cdr3_aa: CAWSGGWDGYTF; cdr3_nt: TGTGCCTGGAGCGGAGGATGGGATGGCTACACCTTC
j_call: TRBJ2-2; clone_size: few; v_call: TRBV30; d_call: TRBD2; cdr3_aa: CAWSQKSGRGGTGELFF; cdr3_nt: TGTGCCTGGAGTCAGAAGAGCGGGAGGGGGGGCACCGGGGAGCTGTTTTTT
j_call: TRBJ2-7; clone_size: NA; v_call: TRBV30; d_call: NA; cdr3_aa: CAWKGEPYEQYF; cdr3_nt: TGTGCCTGGAAGGGGGAACCCTACGAGCAGTACTTC
j_call: TRBJ1-1; clone_size: NA; v_call: TRBV28; d_call: NA; cdr3_aa: CASSPGGEGTEAFF; cdr3_nt: TGTGCCAGCAGCCCCGGGGGGGAGGGGACTGAAGCTTTCTTT
j_call: TRBJ2-5; clone_size: NA; v_call: TRBV5-1; d_call: TRBD2; cdr3_aa: CASSWEGTTQYF; cdr3_nt: TGCGCCAGCAGCTGGGAGGGGACGACCCAGTACTTC
j_call: TRBJ1-6; clone_size: NA; v_call: TRBV5-4; d_call: TRBD1; cdr3_aa: CASSQLLGAGGYNSPLHF; cdr3_nt: TGTGCCAGCAGCCAGTTGTTAGGGGCAGGGGGGTATAATTCACCCCTCCACTTT
j_call: TRBJ2-7; clone_size: few; v_call: TRBV4-1; d_call: NA; cdr3_aa: CASSQATEYYEQYF; cdr3_nt: TGCGCCAGCAGCCAAGCGACAGAGTACTACGAGCAGTACTTC
j_call: TRBJ2-7; clone_size: NA; v_call: TRBV9; d_call: TRBD1; cdr3_aa: CASSVGTGGSSAHEQYF; cdr3_nt: TGTGCCAGCAGCGTGGGGACAGGGGGCTCATCCGCCCACGAGCAGTACTTC
j_call: TRBJ2-3; clone_size: NA; v_call: TRBV24-1; d_call: TRBD1; cdr3_aa: CATSDAGQGADTQYF; cdr3_nt: TGTGCCACCAGTGATGCGGGACAGGGGGCAGATACGCAGTATTTT